The 15 T cell receptor beta chains below were found in one sample sequenced in a study of blood T cell repertoires in COVID-19. Libraries were prepared by immunoSEQ multiplex PCR; TCRdb keeps only in-frame clonotypes and omits some of them. The sample consists of over 350,000 clones, approximately 90% of them appearing once. Sequenced material: PBMCs or T cells enriched from blood (not recorded which). The source of these receptors is a woman under 30 who had recovered from COVID-19.

The chain combines TRBV7-6 with TRBJ1-4, with D maybe TRBD1 (6 bases). The germline V gene has CDR1 SGHVS and CDR2 FNYEAQ. The CDR3 is 14 residues long. Trimming pared 5 bases from V and 8 bases from J, leaving 15 bases between. DNA for the CDR3: TGTGCCAGCAGCGATGACAGGTTACAAGAAAAACTGTTTTTT. Amino acid sequence: CASSDDRLQEKLFF.

The chain's CDR3 is CASSAWGQINEKLFF. In nucleotides, the CDR3 is TGTGCCAGCAGCGCGTGGGGGCAGATTAATGAAAAACTGTTTTTT. The rearrangement uses TRBV9 and TRBJ1-4; tentatively, D is TRBD1 (6 bases). The V end was cut by 3 bases, the J end by 4 bases, with 13 bases between. This CDR3 comprises 15 residues. The V gene's germline CDR1 is SGDLS and CDR2 YYNGEE. The whole variable domain, filled in from reference TRBV9 and TRBJ1-4, reads DSGVTQTPKHLITATGQRVTLRCSPRSGDLSVYWYQQSLDQGLQFLIQYYNGEERAKGNILERFSAQQFPDLHSELNLSSLELGDSALYFCASSAWGQINEKLFFGSGTQLSVL.

The chain combines TRBV2 with TRBJ1-1; weak D call: TRBD1 (5 bases). V gave up 5 bases and J gave up 3 bases, with 13 bases separating them. This CDR3 is built from 14 residues. The V gene's germline CDR1 is SNHLY and CDR2 FYNNEI. The CDR3 coding sequence is TGTGCCAGCAGTCCAGGGAGGTGGGACACTGAAGCTTTCTTT. Protein: CASSPGRWDTEAFF.

The V call is TRBV5-8, the J call TRBJ2-7; a possible D gene is TRBD1 (6 bases). Germline CDR1 and CDR2: SGHTS and YDEGEE. The CDR3 totals 13 residues. Trimming left V 3 bases short and J 4 bases short, with 11 bases between. CDR3 sequence (DNA): TGTGCCAGCAGCTCACAGGGTGGGTACGAGCAGTACTTC. Translated: CASSSQGGYEQYF.

This clone came up once. V gene TRBV6-5 combines with J gene TRBJ2-7; maybe TRBD1 (6 bases). The CDR3 runs to 14 residues. V dropped 8 bases and J dropped 1 base, with 15 bases sitting between them. CDR1 and CDR2 (germline): MNHEY, SVGAGI. In nucleotides, the CDR3 is TGTGCCAGCTATGGGGGCAGCCTTTCCTACGAGCAGTACTTC. As protein: CASYGGSLSYEQYF.

The chain employs TRBV9 and TRBJ2-7; the D gene is possibly TRBD2 (6 bases). The CDR3 spans 15 residues. Germline loops: CDR1 SGDLS, CDR2 YYNGEE. With 4 bases removed from V and 3 bases from J, the gap between germline ends came to 17 bases. The CDR3 nucleotides read TGTGCCAGCAGCCCCACTGGGGTGGGAGGCTACGAGCAGTACTTC. Translated: CASSPTGVGGYEQYF.

V is TRBV19 and J is TRBJ1-4, with 9 bases lining up with TRBD1. Germline assignment: CDR1 LNHDA and CDR2 SQIVND (reference sequence). V gave up 4 bases and J gave up 5 bases; unmatched junction bases: 5. The CDR3 runs to 15 residues. CDR3 in amino acids: CASSTPDRGNEKLFF. CDR3 DNA sequence: TGTGCCAGTAGTACCCCGGACAGGGGAAATGAAAAACTGTTTTTT.

The J gene is TRBJ1-4, the V gene TRBV2; 10 bases map to TRBD1. The V and J ends lost 8 bases and 0 bases, in that order; junction bases with no gene match: 3. This CDR3 is 15 amino acids long. Germline CDR1 reads SNHLY; CDR2 reads FYNNEI. DNA for the CDR3: TGTGCCAGCTACGGACAGGGGGCAACTAATGAAAAACTGTTTTTT. This translates into CASYGQGATNEKLFF.

This chain joins TRBV27 and TRBJ1-2; 9 bases are a match to TRBD1. With V trimmed by 7 bases and J by 5 bases, 8 bases remained unmatched. The CDR3 sequence is 14 residues long. Germline V gene lookup returns CDR1 MNHEY and CDR2 SMNVEV (reference sequence). In nucleotides, the CDR3 is TGTGCCAGCAAAGGACAGGGGACCTGGTATGGCTACACCTTC. As protein: CASKGQGTWYGYTF.

This chain joins TRBV10-3 and TRBJ2-7, with D possibly matching TRBD1 (5 bases). Trimming stripped 3 bases from V and 6 bases from J, with 15 bases between. The CDR3 runs 14 residues. Germline CDR1 ENHRY, CDR2 SYGVKD. The CDR3 DNA is TGTGCCATCAGTGAAGGGGCAGGGCGAGGCGAGCAGTACTTC. The encoded protein is CAISEGAGRGEQYF.

This sequence joins TRBV11-1 and TRBJ1-1; 7 bases fit TRBD1. Germline assignment: CDR1 SGHAT and CDR2 FQDESV (reference sequence). The CDR3 is 13 amino acids. V was clipped by 5 bases and J by 5 bases; unmatched bases: 5. The CDR3 loop is CASSLGQWTEAFF. In DNA, the CDR3 is TGTGCCAGCAGCCTGGGACAGTGGACTGAAGCTTTCTTT.

This sequence joins TRBV30 and TRBJ1-3, with D perhaps TRBD1 (6 bases). The germline V gene encodes CDR1 GTSNPN and CDR2 SVGIG (reference sequence). V was cut by 4 bases and J by 3 bases, with 13 bases left in between. The CDR3 is 14 amino acids. The CDR3 bases are TGTGCCTGGAACGCAGGGGCGTTTGGAAACACCATATATTTT. Translating it yields CAWNAGAFGNTIYF.

V and J are TRBV19 and TRBJ1-1; D is ambiguous. V was pared by 0 bases and J by 10 bases, with 12 bases between. There are 13 residues in the CDR3. Germline values: CDR1 LNHDA, CDR2 SQIVND (reference sequence). The CDR3, as DNA: TGTGCCAGTAGTATAGATGTCCTTGAGGGAGCTTTCTTT. It specifies CASSIDVLEGAFF.

The V gene is TRBV2, the J gene TRBJ1-2, with a weak D call TRBD1 (6 bases). This CDR3 spans 13 amino acids. Looked up from germline, CDR1 is SNHLY and CDR2 is FYNNEI. V was cut by 8 bases and J by 4 bases, with 14 bases left in between. The CDR3 coding sequence is TGTGCCAGCGCAGGGGCCACTTCCTATGGCTACACCTTC. Amino acid sequence: CASAGATSYGYTF.

The chain links TRBV9 to TRBJ2-2; weak D call: TRBD1 (6 bases). The CDR3 length is 15 residues. Germline CDR1 SGDLS, CDR2 YYNGEE. V lost 0 bases, J lost 2 bases, and 8 bases lay in between. DNA of the CDR3: TGTGCCAGCAGCGTAGAAGGGGGAAACACCGGGGAGCTGTTTTTT. Protein sequence: CASSVEGGNTGELFF. Full variable domain (rest looked up from reference TRBV9 and TRBJ2-2): DSGVTQTPKHLITATGQRVTLRCSPRSGDLSVYWYQQSLDQGLQFLIQYYNGEERAKGNILERFSAQQFPDLHSELNLSSLELGDSALYFCASSVEGGNTGELFFGEGSRLTVL.